This entry describes one T cell receptor beta chain. Clones were read by immunoSEQ multiplex PCR, and TCRdb kept only the in-frame ones, dropping some. The sample has under 450,000 clones; more than 70% are singletons. This entry is derived from a study of blood T cell repertoires in COVID-19. Overall study: Sample material is recorded as cDNA or gDNA derived from T cells, B-cell-depleted T cells, or PBMCs.

The V gene's germline CDR1 is KGHDR and CDR2 SFDVKD. The CDR3 consists of 13 residues. The V end was cut by 3 bases, the J end by 8 bases, with 10 bases between. The receptor was isolated from a woman aged 45-59 years with COVID-19, enrolled during active disease. Sequencing input: peripheral blood. The chain couples TRBV24-1 to TRBJ2-1; D remains ambiguous. The CDR3 protein is CATSDHSPDEQFF. The DNA of the CDR3 is TGTGCCACCAGTGATCATAGCCCGGATGAGCAGTTCTTC.